This passage covers 20 T cell receptor beta chains from one sample sequenced in a study of vaccination effects on CD4 cells after COVID-19 (dated by TCRdb to the early 2020s). Their cognate antigens are unknown. To prepare the library, the immunoSEQ multiplex PCR assay was applied. In its TCRdb copy, this immuneACCESS table keeps in-frame sequences only and misses some clones. Where compared with another copy, unresolved V genes explain less than half of these, and the others have no known cause. Present in this sample are about 24,000 clones, about 74% of which were seen just once. Clones ranked in the top ten supply around 3.3% of the sample. The ViraFEST assay stimulated PBMC with viral peptide pools and then used TCR sequencing to identify antigen-specific CD4+ T cell clonotypes by expansion. After about 9 days of culture, CD4+ T cells were isolated with the EasySep CD4+ T cell isolation kit. None of the healthy vaccine recipients had a prior SARS-CoV-2 infection, which was confirmed by nucleocapsid antibody tests that came back negative both before and after vaccination.

The source was CD4+ T cells from PBMCs cultured with SARS-CoV-2 spike peptides, collected before COVID-19 vaccination. The sample's cell subset or site label, decoded: SARS-CoV-2 spike overlapping peptide pool stimulation. These TCRs come from a human donor who received a COVID-19 vaccine.

Only a few counts were recorded for this clone. The rearrangement links TRBV5-1 to TRBJ2-1; 10 bases match TRBD2. The J segment lost 6 bases and the V segment lost 4 bases, leaving 13 bases of the junction unmatched. Germline-derived CDR1 and CDR2 are SGHRS and YFSETQ. CDR3 length equals 17 residues. CDR3: CASSTMIGTSVGNEQFF. The CDR3, as DNA: TGCGCCAGCAGCACAATGATCGGGACTAGCGTGGGCAATGAGCAGTTCTTC. Variable domain in full (rest from reference TRBV5-1 and TRBJ2-1): KAGVTQTPRYLIKTRGQQVTLSCSPISGHRSVSWYQQTPGQGLQFLFEYFSETQRNKGNFPGRFSGRQFSNSRSEMNVSTLELGDSALYLCASSTMIGTSVGNEQFFGPGTRLTVL.

This clone has only a few counts. The rearrangement joins TRBV18 to TRBJ1-2; D may be TRBD1 (5 bases). The V gene lost 3 bases and the J gene lost 6 bases, with 11 bases spanning the gap. The CDR3 covers 13 residues. Looked up from germline, CDR1 is KGHSH and CDR2 is LQKENI. The CDR3 protein is CASSPATENGYTF. CDR3 DNA sequence: TGTGCCAGCTCACCTGCGACAGAGAATGGCTACACCTTC. The variable domain in full, with the rest retrieved from reference TRBV18 and TRBJ1-2, is NAGVMQNPRHLVRRRGQEARLRCSPMKGHSHVYWYRQLPEEGLKFMVYLQKENIIDESGMPKERFSAEFPKEGPSILRIQQVVRGDSAAYFCASSPATENGYTFGSGTRLTVV.

This clone has more than one count but fewer than ten. This sequence joins TRBV10-3 and TRBJ2-1; D call uncertain. The germline gives CDR1 ENHRY, CDR2 SYGVKD. Trimming took off 4 bases at V and 10 bases at J, with 11 bases between the two ends. The CDR3 runs 12 residues. DNA for the CDR3: TGTGCCATCAGTGCAGAACCCAGGGAGCAGTTCTTC. It is translated as CAISAEPREQFF.

The rearrangement links TRBV18 to TRBJ1-4; D perhaps matches TRBD1 (5 bases). CDR3 length equals 15 residues. V was cut by 2 bases and J by 7 bases, with 14 bases left in between. Per germline, CDR1 KGHSH and CDR2 LQKENI. The CDR3 loop reads CASSPRRGDGEKLFF. CDR3 sequence (DNA): TGTGCCAGCTCACCAAGGAGGGGAGATGGTGAAAAACTGTTTTTT.

There are a few counts of this clone. This chain links TRBV19 with TRBJ1-4; 9 bases are shared with TRBD1. This CDR3 comprises 15 residues. The germline V gene encodes CDR1 LNHDA and CDR2 SQIVND (reference sequence). The V segment lost 6 bases and the J segment 6 bases; nucleotides outside the gene matches: 8. The CDR3 reads CASSLSGTGYEKLFF. CDR3 coding DNA: TGTGCCAGTAGCCTCTCCGGGACAGGGTATGAAAAACTGTTTTTT.

The chain joins TRBV7-9 to TRBJ1-6; D possibly corresponds to TRBD1 (5 bases). This CDR3 spans 13 amino acids. Germline lookup yields CDR1 SEHNR and CDR2 FQNEAQ (reference sequence). The V end was cut by 5 bases, the J end by 7 bases, with 9 bases between. In nucleotides, the CDR3 is TGTGCCAGCAGCCTTCGACAGAATTCACCCCTCCACTTT. As protein: CASSLRQNSPLHF.

The chain carries TRBV25-1 and TRBJ1-6; TRBD1 agrees at 8 bases. Germline trimming cut 6 bases from V and 10 bases from J; bases unmatched to any gene: 11. Germline V gene sequence: CDR1 MGHDK, CDR2 SYGVNS. CDR3 length: 15 residues. This CDR3 is CASSNQGATRSPLHF. The CDR3 nucleotides read TGTGCCAGCAGCAATCAGGGGGCAACAAGATCACCCCTCCACTTT.

In this sample, this clone turned up a few times. The genes are TRBV3-1 (or the pseudogene TRBV3-2) and TRBJ2-7, with unresolved D. Trimming left V 3 bases short and J 2 bases short, with 8 bases between. This CDR3 region has 13 residues. Germline values: CDR1 LGHDT, CDR2 YNNKEL (reference sequence). CDR3 sequence reads: CASSHHGAYEQYF. The CDR3 coding sequence is TGTGCCAGCAGCCACCACGGAGCCTACGAGCAGTACTTC.

The chain is built from TRBV5-4 and TRBJ1-1, with D maybe TRBD1 (5 bases). The V gene's germline CDR1 is SGHNT and CDR2 YYREEE (reference sequence). The CDR3 is 12 residues long. V was trimmed by 2 bases and J by 4 bases, leaving 6 bases between them. The chain's CDR3 is CASSLGVTEAFF. The CDR3 DNA follows: TGTGCCAGCAGCTTAGGGGTCACTGAAGCTTTCTTT.

The chain carries TRBV25-1 and TRBJ1-1, with D possibly matching TRBD1 (6 bases). Germline lookup yields CDR1 MGHDK and CDR2 SYGVNS. V was clipped by 3 bases and J by 4 bases, with 12 bases between them. The CDR3 is 14 amino acids. For the CDR3, the DNA is TGTGCCAGCAGTGATTTGGAGACAGGCACTGAAGCTTTCTTT. Its protein is CASSDLETGTEAFF.

Worth noting for this clone: Other DNA sequences in this specimen translate into the identical CDR3. The V and J genes are TRBV5-5 and TRBJ2-5; 9 bases fit TRBD1. Germline loops: CDR1 SGHKS, CDR2 YYEKEE (reference sequence). V gave up 4 bases and J gave up 2 bases; unmatched junction bases: 3. The CDR3 extends over 14 amino acids. CDR3 in amino acids: CASSPGQGQETQYF. In DNA, the CDR3 is TGTGCCAGCAGCCCCGGACAGGGGCAAGAGACCCAGTACTTC.

This clone has more than one count but fewer than ten. The V gene is TRBV6-5, the J gene TRBJ1-6; tentatively, D is TRBD1 (5 bases). Germline V CDR1 and CDR2: MNHEY, SVGAGI. V gave up 0 bases and J gave up 10 bases, with 16 bases separating them. The CDR3 is 16 residues long. The CDR3 region has the DNA TGTGCCAGCAGTTACTCGGCGGGTGGGGGATCCTCACCCCTCCACTTT. It translates to CASSYSAGGGSSPLHF.

As to this clone: A read error may account for a junction end that differs from germline. The V and J genes are TRBV2 and TRBJ2-4; the match to TRBD2 covers 7 bases. This CDR3 spans 11 amino acids. Germline lookup yields CDR1 SNHLY and CDR2 FYNNEI. The CDR3 DNA reads TGTGCCACCCGGACTAGTCTTCATTGGGACTTC. Translating it yields CATRTSLHWDF.

The chain combines TRBV19 with TRBJ1-4; D not resolved. Per germline, CDR1 LNHDA and CDR2 SQIVND (reference sequence). V gave up 6 bases and J gave up 0 bases, with 14 bases separating them. This CDR3 comprises 16 residues. CDR3 protein: CASSTRRSATNEKLFF. As DNA, the CDR3 is TGTGCCAGTAGCACCAGGAGGAGTGCAACTAATGAAAAACTGTTTTTT.

This chain uses TRBV12-3 or TRBV12-4 with TRBJ1-5; D remains unclear. The CDR3 is made up of 13 amino acids. Trimming took 3 bases from V and 0 from J, leaving 3 bases between them. CDR3 sequence (DNA): TGTGCCAGCAGTTTCTATAGCAATCAGCCCCAGCATTTT. This codes for CASSFYSNQPQHF.

V gene TRBV3-1 (or the pseudogene TRBV3-2) combines with J gene TRBJ2-7; TRBD2 might be the D (6 bases). Trimming cost V 8 bases and J 6 bases, with 11 bases left between them. This CDR3 is built from 11 residues. In germline, CDR1 is LGHDT, CDR2 YNNKEL (reference sequence). The DNA for the CDR3 is TGTGCCAGCGGGGGGTCGGTCGAGCAGTACTTC. This encodes CASGGSVEQYF.

The gene calls are TRBV9 and TRBJ1-1; D not certain. Trimming pared 0 bases from V and 4 bases from J, leaving 7 bases between. CDR1 is SGDLS and CDR2 is YYNGEE in the germline V gene. This CDR3 is 13 amino acids long. The DNA of the CDR3 is TGTGCCAGCAGCGTAGGGGCAGGCACTGAAGCTTTCTTT. Amino acid sequence: CASSVGAGTEAFF.

The J gene is TRBJ2-5, the V gene TRBV6-6, with D tentatively TRBD2 (5 bases). Trimming stripped 4 bases from V and 2 bases from J, with 14 bases between. Per germline, CDR1 MNHNY and CDR2 SVGAGI (reference sequence). This CDR3 contains 15 residues. DNA of the CDR3: TGTGCCAGCAGTTTCACTGCGGGCCGTCAAGAGACCCAGTACTTC. Translating it yields CASSFTAGRQETQYF.

The chain is built from TRBV4-1 and TRBJ2-5, with 8 bases matching TRBD1. The CDR3 length is 14 residues. Trimming took 2 bases from V and 5 from J; bases not matched to a gene: 4. The germline V gene encodes CDR1 MGHRA and CDR2 YSYEKL. The CDR3 nucleotides read TGCGCCAGCAGCCAATACAGGGGGATGGAGACCCAGTACTTC. The encoded protein is CASSQYRGMETQYF.

This clone was detected only a few times. The V gene is TRBV19, the J gene TRBJ2-2, with TRBD1 identical over 10 bases. Germline assignment: CDR1 LNHDA and CDR2 SQIVND (reference sequence). Trimming cost V 9 bases and J 4 bases; bases outside gene matches: 5. The CDR3 has 14 amino acids. The CDR3 reads CASGTGVTTGELFF. Written as DNA, the CDR3 is TGTGCCAGCGGGACAGGGGTTACCACCGGGGAGCTGTTTTTT.